Here is one T cell receptor beta chain with its context. The source of the sample is a study of blood T cell repertoires in COVID-19. Study at large: There were acute and convalescent COVID-19 samples, and they came from the United States, Italy and Spain.

Measured with immunoSEQ multiplex PCR; TCRdb has only the in-frame clones, and not every one. The data contain over 200,000 clones, around nine tenths of them seen just once; the ten biggest clones take up 2.5% to 3%. Trimming at V came to 3 bases and at J to 2 bases, leaving 7 bases not matched to a gene. Germline V CDR1 and CDR2: MDHEN, SYDVKM. CDR3 length: 17 residues. V gene TRBV28 combines with J gene TRBJ1-2; TRBD1 matches at 12 bases. The sequenced material came from peripheral blood. The sequence came from a woman aged 55-69 years with acute or convalescent COVID-19. The CDR3 DNA reads TGTGCCAGCAGTTTGGGGGACAGGGGGCGTAGGAACTATGGCTACACCTTC. Encoded protein: CASSLGDRGRRNYGYTF.